This entry lists 9 T cell receptor beta chains sequenced from one sample in a study of cytomegalovirus exposure and HLA in healthy donors. PCR employed 60 Vbeta and 13 Jbeta primers. Data came from immunoSEQ multiplex PCR; TCRdb stores just in-frame clones and leaves some out. This sample carries 120,000 to 150,000 clones, about 78% of them seen once, and the ten largest clones take 3.5% to 5%. Sample: PBMCs. All receptors derive from a man aged 18-30 years in good health and CMV-seronegative.

CDR3: CASGGDRGGYF. The CDR3 DNA reads as TGTGCCAGCGGAGGGGACAGGGGAGGGTATTTT. The genes are TRBV25-1 and TRBJ2-3; 10 nucleotides agree with TRBD1. The ends lost 8 bases at V and 14 bases at J; junction bases unmatched: 7. This CDR3 spans 11 amino acids. Germline lookup yields CDR1 MGHDK and CDR2 SYGVNS.

The rearrangement uses TRBV7-2 and TRBJ1-1, with unresolved D. V was clipped by 5 bases and J by 1 base, with 11 bases between them. CDR3 length: 14 residues. Germline CDR1 is SGHTA and CDR2 is FQGNSA. The CDR3 region has the DNA TGTGCCAGCAGCGCTCTAATTAAGAACACTGAAGCTTTCTTT. Its protein product is CASSALIKNTEAFF.

The chain joins TRBV15 to TRBJ2-2, with 9 positions matching TRBD2. CDR3 length: 16 amino acids. Trimming took 5 bases from V and 2 from J; bases not matched to a gene: 6. Germline CDR1 is LNHNV and CDR2 is YYDKDF (reference sequence). This CDR3 reads CATSPRLAVNTGELFF. The CDR3 DNA sequence: TGTGCCACCAGCCCAAGACTAGCGGTTAACACCGGGGAGCTGTTTTTT.

The genes are TRBV7-9 and TRBJ2-2, with D possibly being TRBD1 (6 bases). The V end was cut by 9 bases, the J end by 2 bases, with 13 bases between. The CDR3 length is 14 residues. The germline V gene has CDR1 SEHNR and CDR2 FQNEAQ (reference sequence). CDR3 DNA: TGTGCCAGAGAGGGGGAAATAAACACCGGGGAGCTGTTTTTT. It encodes CAREGEINTGELFF.

The chain uses TRBV28 and TRBJ1-2; TRBD1 aligns across 10 bases. CDR3 length equals 12 residues. CDR1 is MDHEN, CDR2 SYDVKM, per germline. V dropped 6 bases and J dropped 7; count of bases not matched to a gene: 2. The DNA of the CDR3 is TGTGCCAGCAGAAGGACAGGGGGTGGCTACACCTTC. Protein product: CASRRTGGGYTF.

This sequence joins TRBV19 and TRBJ1-5; 9 positions match TRBD1. The germline gives CDR1 LNHDA, CDR2 SQIVND (reference sequence). Unmatched junction bases numbered 7, after V lost 4 bases and J lost 9 bases. This CDR3 is built from 14 residues. The CDR3 bases are TGTGCCAGTAGTAACCGGGACAGGGATTGGCCCCAGCATTTT. This codes for CASSNRDRDWPQHF.

Only one count was recorded for this clone. This sequence joins TRBV6-5 and TRBJ2-7; the match to TRBD1 covers 7 bases. CDR1 is MNHEY and CDR2 is SVGAGI in the germline V gene. V lost 0 bases and J lost 0; bases outside the gene matches: 2. CDR3 length: 15 residues. In DNA, the CDR3 is TGTGCCAGCAGTTACTCCGGACAGGCCTCCTACGAGCAGTACTTC. This sequence encodes CASSYSGQASYEQYF.

V is TRBV29-1 and J is TRBJ2-3, with a tentative D call TRBD1 (6 bases). The V and J ends lost 5 bases and 0 bases respectively, with 15 bases between them. Germline CDR1 and CDR2: SQVTM and ANQGSEA. The CDR3 is made up of 15 amino acids. The CDR3 reads CSVRAGVGSTDTQYF. CDR3 nucleotides: TGCAGCGTTAGGGCAGGGGTTGGGAGCACAGATACGCAGTATTTT.

This rearrangement joins TRBV9 to TRBJ2-1, with D possibly TRBD1 on 5 matching bases. Deletions cut 3 bases from V and 6 bases from J, with 7 bases between. Looked up from germline, CDR1 is SGDLS and CDR2 is YYNGEE. The CDR3 sequence is 12 residues long. Here the CDR3 reads CASSGRGNEQFF. As DNA, the CDR3 is TGTGCCAGCAGCGGTAGGGGCAATGAGCAGTTCTTC.